These T cell receptor beta chains were read from a single sample in a study of spatial heterogeneity in lung cancer. TCRdb re-called the 5' RACE reads with MiXCR, one entry per CDR3 protein. The table records almost 75,000 distinct CDR3 sequences, 13% of them present only once. The sequencing used PBMCs, collected at surgery. The receptors here all came from a male donor with early-stage non-small cell lung cancer. CDR3s include the opening cysteine and the closing phenylalanine or tryptophan. Fields, in order: D gene, J gene, clone size, V gene, CDR3 DNA, CDR3 protein. The D gene is left open where the match is weak. Not every row has a clone size; where given, it reads once, few, many or a size class.

D gene: TRBD1
J gene: TRBJ2-3
clone size: many
V gene: TRBV14
CDR3 DNA: TGTGCCAGCAGCCACATCGACAGGGGACCAGATACGCAGTATTTT
CDR3 protein: CASSHIDRGPDTQYF

D gene: .
J gene: TRBJ1-5
clone size: .
V gene: TRBV27
CDR3 DNA: TGTGCCAGCAGTCCCCTTAGGTTACAGCTCAATCAGCCCCAGCATTTT
CDR3 protein: CASSPLRLQLNQPQHF

D gene: .
J gene: TRBJ1-1
clone size: .
V gene: TRBV6-5
CDR3 DNA: TGTGCCAGCGGTCATTTGGCTGAAGCTTTCTTT
CDR3 protein: CASGHLAEAFF

D gene: .
J gene: TRBJ2-4
clone size: once
V gene: TRBV18
CDR3 DNA: TGTGCCAGCTCACCACCCGGGGGTGCCAAAAACATTCAGTACTTC
CDR3 protein: CASSPPGGAKNIQYF

D gene: .
J gene: TRBJ2-2
clone size: few
V gene: TRBV6-5
CDR3 DNA: TGTGCCAGCAGAAGGACCTCCTCCACCGGGGAGCTGTTTTTT
CDR3 protein: CASRRTSSTGELFF

D gene: .
J gene: TRBJ2-3
clone size: .
V gene: TRBV7-2
CDR3 DNA: TGTGCCAGCAGCTTATTTTCCGCGCCCACAGATACGCAGTATTTT
CDR3 protein: CASSLFSAPTDTQYF

D gene: .
J gene: TRBJ2-2
clone size: .
V gene: TRBV7-2
CDR3 DNA: TGTGCCAGCAGCACTTGGGTTGGAACGAGCACCGGGGAGCTGTTTTTT
CDR3 protein: CASSTWVGTSTGELFF

D gene: .
J gene: TRBJ1-2
clone size: .
V gene: TRBV11-2
CDR3 DNA: TGTGCCAGCAGCTTAGACCCGGGCAGAGGGGATGGCTACACCTTC
CDR3 protein: CASSLDPGRGDGYTF

D gene: TRBD1
J gene: TRBJ1-5
clone size: .
V gene: TRBV19
CDR3 DNA: TGTGCCAGTAGTACTTTGGGACAGATCTATAGCAATCAGCCCCAGCATTTT
CDR3 protein: CASSTLGQIYSNQPQHF

D gene: .
J gene: TRBJ1-2
clone size: few
V gene: TRBV4-1
CDR3 DNA: TGCGCCAGCAGCCAAGTGGACCGACCCTACTATGGCTACACCTTC
CDR3 protein: CASSQVDRPYYGYTF

D gene: .
J gene: TRBJ1-1
clone size: many
V gene: TRBV7-3
CDR3 DNA: TGTGCCAGCAGCTTATCCATGAACACTGAAGCTTTCTTT
CDR3 protein: CASSLSMNTEAFF

D gene: .
J gene: TRBJ2-3
clone size: many
V gene: TRBV12-5
CDR3 DNA: TGTGCTAGTGGCAAACCGGATACGCAGTATTTT
CDR3 protein: CASGKPDTQYF

D gene: .
J gene: TRBJ2-4
clone size: many
V gene: TRBV7-2
CDR3 DNA: TGTGCCAGCAGCCGACCACCCGGGATTCAGTACTTC
CDR3 protein: CASSRPPGIQYF

D gene: .
J gene: TRBJ2-1
clone size: .
V gene: TRBV5-1
CDR3 DNA: TGCGCCAGCAGCGGGGACAACCAATACAATGAGCAGTTCTTC
CDR3 protein: CASSGDNQYNEQFF

D gene: TRBD2
J gene: TRBJ2-2
clone size: many
V gene: TRBV19
CDR3 DNA: TGTGCCAGTAGTATCCTAGCGGGGGCCGGGGAGCTGTTTTTT
CDR3 protein: CASSILAGAGELFF

D gene: TRBD1
J gene: TRBJ1-1
clone size: .
V gene: TRBV5-1
CDR3 DNA: TGCGCCAGCAGCCCGGGACAGGGGTCGAACACTGAAGCTTTCTTT
CDR3 protein: CASSPGQGSNTEAFF

D gene: .
J gene: TRBJ2-1
clone size: few
V gene: TRBV10-3
CDR3 DNA: TGTGCCATCAAAACGAGCGAGCCCTACAATGAGCAGTTCTTC
CDR3 protein: CAIKTSEPYNEQFF

D gene: .
J gene: TRBJ1-5
clone size: .
V gene: TRBV2
CDR3 DNA: TGTGCCAGCAAGGTAGATCCCCTTGGCAATCAGCCCCAGCATTTT
CDR3 protein: CASKVDPLGNQPQHF

D gene: .
J gene: TRBJ2-1
clone size: .
V gene: TRBV4-2
CDR3 DNA: TGTGCCAGCAGCCAAGAGAGAACTGCTGGTTCCGATGAGCAGTTCTTC
CDR3 protein: CASSQERTAGSDEQFF

D gene: TRBD1
J gene: TRBJ2-1
clone size: few
V gene: TRBV7-2
CDR3 DNA: TGTGCCAGCAGCAAGACAGGGGCGGGCAATGAGCAGTTCTTC
CDR3 protein: CASSKTGAGNEQFF

D gene: .
J gene: TRBJ2-1
clone size: few
V gene: TRBV3-1
CDR3 DNA: TGTGCCAGCAGCCAAGGAGGTAGCTCCTACAATGAGCAGTTCTTC
CDR3 protein: CASSQGGSSYNEQFF

D gene: .
J gene: TRBJ2-3
clone size: many
V gene: TRBV29-1
CDR3 DNA: TGCAGCGCGGGCGAGGGTACGCAGTATTTT
CDR3 protein: CSAGEGTQYF

D gene: .
J gene: TRBJ2-1
clone size: .
V gene: TRBV9
CDR3 DNA: TGTGCCAGCAGCGTAGCTGGTCTAGCATTAAGCAATGAGCAGTTCTTC
CDR3 protein: CASSVAGLALSNEQFF

D gene: .
J gene: TRBJ2-7
clone size: many
V gene: TRBV5-6
CDR3 DNA: TGTGCCAGCAGCACCAGACAGGTCTCCTACGAGCAGTACTTC
CDR3 protein: CASSTRQVSYEQYF

D gene: TRBD2
J gene: TRBJ2-1
clone size: few
V gene: TRBV4-1
CDR3 DNA: TGCGCCAGCAGCCCCTTCGGACTAGCGGGGCCAATTTTC
CDR3 protein: CASSPFGLAGPIF

D gene: .
J gene: TRBJ2-5
clone size: .
V gene: TRBV30
CDR3 DNA: TGTGCCTGGAGTGTACTCCCACAATTAGAGACCCAGTACTTC
CDR3 protein: CAWSVLPQLETQYF